This T cell receptor beta chain was sequenced during a study of CD8+CD57+ T cells in acquired aplastic anemia (dated by TCRdb to 2016 to 2018). Regarding the research as a whole: DNA extracted from sorted CD4+ and CD8+ cells had a mean of about 3.3 ug, with a range of roughly 0.2 to 30 ug. For healthy donor samples, the average read count was approximately 10 million for CD4+ cells and 11 million to 14 million for CD8+ cells. Overall study outcomes, separate from this receptor: Patients and healthy controls showed no significant difference in CD8+ Simpson's diversity (P=0.060). Although 25 to 30 CD8+ CDR3 sequences were shared by patients and controls, these sequences appeared highly expressed in patients and within the immunodominant clones of patients.

The study deep-sequenced TCR repertoires of sorted CD4+ and CD8+ blood T cells from severe aplastic anemia patients and healthy subjects. Ficoll-Paque density gradient centrifugation was used to isolate peripheral blood mononuclear cells. CD4+ and CD8+ T cells were sorted by FACS or magnetic beads before DNA extraction. As encoded in the germline V gene (reference sequence), CDR1 is LGHDT while CDR2 is YNNKEL. V is shortened by 7 bases, J by 6 bases, and the region joining them spans 13 bases. The CDR3, from cysteine to phenylalanine, totals 12 residues. CDR3 DNA is the only sequence kept; it has 36 bases, read in frame from the first base. This clonotype appeared many times. Its antigen specificity is not known. Base qualities are not at hand, and no much larger clone is one base apart. Genomic DNA was used as template for profiling of TCR beta VDJ combinations and CDR3 sequences. An Illumina HiSeq 2000 was the platform used for TCR repertoire sequencing. As for the original processing: TRBV/TRBJ rearrangement plots, CDR3 size and DJ length profiles, and Simpson's diversity index were used to assess repertoires. Whichever DNA sequence was most abundant in the deep sequencing data was defined as the immunodominant clone. CDR3 amino acid sequences were screened for sharing across subjects and compared with published repertoires and the VDJdb database. The public reads were reanalyzed by TCRdb: fastp trimming at Q25, MiXCR alignment, in-frame beta chains only. Every entry covers one CDR3 protein and lists the most common genes and DNA from its rows. TCRdb, not the authors, supplied the V and J calls. For this sample there are some 170,000 distinct CDR3 sequences; approximately 40% appear just once. The ten largest clones take up around 0.96% of the sample.

Recombination connected TRBV3-1 to TRBJ2-7; the D region possibly corresponds to TRBD2 (5 bases align). The sequence was obtained from a human donor in good health. Sequenced material: sorted CD4+, CD8+, or CD8+CD57+ T cells (not recorded which) from PBMCs. For the CDR3, the sequence is CASTDGIREQYF. The sequenced DNA: TGTGCCAGCACCGACGGGATCCGCGAGCAGTACTTC.